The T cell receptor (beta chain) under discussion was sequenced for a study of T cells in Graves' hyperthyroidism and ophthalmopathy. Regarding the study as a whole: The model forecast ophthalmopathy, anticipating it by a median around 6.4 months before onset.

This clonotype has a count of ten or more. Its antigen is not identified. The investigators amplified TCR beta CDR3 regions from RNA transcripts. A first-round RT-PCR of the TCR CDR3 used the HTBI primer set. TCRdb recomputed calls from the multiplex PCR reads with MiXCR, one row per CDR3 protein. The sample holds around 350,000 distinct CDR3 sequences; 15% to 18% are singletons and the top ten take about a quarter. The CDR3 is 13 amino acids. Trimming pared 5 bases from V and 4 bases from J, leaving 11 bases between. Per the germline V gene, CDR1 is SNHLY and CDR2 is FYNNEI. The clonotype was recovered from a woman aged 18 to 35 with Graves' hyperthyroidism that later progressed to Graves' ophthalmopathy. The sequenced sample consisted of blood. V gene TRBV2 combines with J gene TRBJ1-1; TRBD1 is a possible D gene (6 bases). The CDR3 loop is CASSNRVSTEAFF. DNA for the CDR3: TGTGCCAGCAGTAACAGGGTTAGCACTGAAGCTTTCTTT.